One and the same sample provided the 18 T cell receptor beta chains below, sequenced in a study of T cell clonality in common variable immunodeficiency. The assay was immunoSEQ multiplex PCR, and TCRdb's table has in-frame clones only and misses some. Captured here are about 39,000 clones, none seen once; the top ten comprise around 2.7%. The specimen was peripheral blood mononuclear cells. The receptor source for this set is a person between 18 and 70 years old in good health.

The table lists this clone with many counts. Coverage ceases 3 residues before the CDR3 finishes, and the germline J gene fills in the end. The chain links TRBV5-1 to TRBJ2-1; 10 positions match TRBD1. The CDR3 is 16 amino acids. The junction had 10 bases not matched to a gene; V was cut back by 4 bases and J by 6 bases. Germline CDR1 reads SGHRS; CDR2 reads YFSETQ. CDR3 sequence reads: CASSIGQGGALNEQFF. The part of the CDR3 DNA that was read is TGCGCCAGCAGCATAGGACAGGGGGGGGCCCTCAATGAG.

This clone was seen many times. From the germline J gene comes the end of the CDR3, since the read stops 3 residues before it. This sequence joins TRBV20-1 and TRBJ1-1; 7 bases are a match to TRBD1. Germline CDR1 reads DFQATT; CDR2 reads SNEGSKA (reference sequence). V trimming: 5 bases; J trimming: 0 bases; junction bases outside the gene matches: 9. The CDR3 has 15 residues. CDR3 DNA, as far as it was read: TGCAGTGCTCAGGGGGGAGGGAACATGAACACTGAA. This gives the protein CSAQGGGNMNTE. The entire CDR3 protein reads CSAQGGGNMNTEAFF.

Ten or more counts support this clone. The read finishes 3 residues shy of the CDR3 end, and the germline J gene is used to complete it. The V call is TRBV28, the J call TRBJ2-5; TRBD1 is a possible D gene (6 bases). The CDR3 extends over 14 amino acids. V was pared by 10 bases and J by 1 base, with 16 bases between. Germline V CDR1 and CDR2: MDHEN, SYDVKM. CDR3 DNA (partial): TGTGCCACAGGGGACGGGACAACCCAAGAGACC. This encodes CATGDGTTQET. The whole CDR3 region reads CATGDGTTQETQYF.

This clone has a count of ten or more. CDR3 protein: CATSDPSRAGETQYF. The covered CDR3 bases are TGTGCCACCAGTGATCCTAGCCGGGCGGGGGAGACC. The chain is built from TRBV24-1 and TRBJ2-5, with a weak D call TRBD2 (6 bases). Read coverage stops 3 residues before the CDR3 terminus; the germline J gene supplies the remainder. V lost 3 bases and J lost 5, with 15 bases in between. The germline V gene has CDR1 KGHDR and CDR2 SFDVKD. The CDR3 loop spans 15 amino acids.

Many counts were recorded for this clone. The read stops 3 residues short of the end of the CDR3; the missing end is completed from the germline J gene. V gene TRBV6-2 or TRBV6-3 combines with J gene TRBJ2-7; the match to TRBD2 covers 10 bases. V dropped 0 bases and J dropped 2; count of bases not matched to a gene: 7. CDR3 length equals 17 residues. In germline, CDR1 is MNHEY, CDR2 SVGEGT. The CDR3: CASSYSRTSGVPYEQYF. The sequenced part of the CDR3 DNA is TGTGCCAGCAGTTACTCTCGGACTAGCGGAGTTCCCTACGAG.

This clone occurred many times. CDR3 region: CASSIRDSSYNEQFF. Partial CDR3 DNA: TGTGCCAGTAGTATTCGGGACAGCTCCTACAATGAG. The chain uses TRBV19 and TRBJ2-1, with TRBD1 identical over 7 bases. The read falls 3 residues short of the CDR3 end, and the missing part is taken from the germline J gene. The CDR3 spans 15 residues. Germline assignment: CDR1 LNHDA and CDR2 SQIVND (reference sequence). The V and J ends lost 3 bases and 0 bases, in that order; junction bases with no gene match: 2.

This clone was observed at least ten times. The CDR3 here is CASSPSDRGYTF. The CDR3 bases that were read are TGTGCCAGCTCACCCTCGGACAGGGGC. V usage is TRBV18 and J usage is TRBJ1-2; 7 positions match TRBD1. The DNA ends 3 residues before the CDR3 does, and the rest of the CDR3 is filled in from the germline J gene. Germline CDR1 and CDR2: KGHSH and LQKENI. This CDR3 spans 12 amino acids. The full variable domain, completed using reference TRBV18 and TRBJ1-2, is NAGVMQNPRHLVRRRGQEARLRCSPMKGHSHVYWYRQLPEEGLKFMVYLQKENIIDESGMPKERFSAEFPKEGPSILRIQQVVRGDSAAYFCASSPSDRGYTFGSGTRLTVV.

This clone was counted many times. This CDR3 reads CASSLTGRDSPLHF. CDR3 DNA, as far as it was read: TGCGCCAGCAGCTTGACAGGGAGGGATTCACCC. The chain has TRBV5-1 and TRBJ1-6; perhaps TRBD1 as D (6 bases). The read gets to within 3 residues of the CDR3 end, and the germline J gene fills in the rest. Deletions cut 1 base from V and 8 bases from J, with 10 bases between. This CDR3 is 14 amino acids long. Germline CDR1 is SGHRS and CDR2 is YFSETQ.

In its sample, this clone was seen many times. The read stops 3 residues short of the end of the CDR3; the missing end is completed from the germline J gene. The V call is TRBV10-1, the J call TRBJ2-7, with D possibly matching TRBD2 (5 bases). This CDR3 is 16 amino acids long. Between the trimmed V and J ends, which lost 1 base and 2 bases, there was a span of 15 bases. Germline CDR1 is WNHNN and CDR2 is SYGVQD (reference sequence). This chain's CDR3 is CASSEYISAGPYEQYF. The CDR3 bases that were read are TGCGCCAGCAGTGAGTATATTAGCGCAGGTCCCTACGAG.

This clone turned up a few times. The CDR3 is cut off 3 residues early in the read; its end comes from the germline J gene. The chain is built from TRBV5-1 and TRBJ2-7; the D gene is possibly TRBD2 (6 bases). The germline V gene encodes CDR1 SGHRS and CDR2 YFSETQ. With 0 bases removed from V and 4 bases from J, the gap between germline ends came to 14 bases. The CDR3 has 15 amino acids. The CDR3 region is CASSLEGGNRYEQYF. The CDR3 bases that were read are TGCGCCAGCAGCTTGGAGGGCGGGAATAGGTACGAG.

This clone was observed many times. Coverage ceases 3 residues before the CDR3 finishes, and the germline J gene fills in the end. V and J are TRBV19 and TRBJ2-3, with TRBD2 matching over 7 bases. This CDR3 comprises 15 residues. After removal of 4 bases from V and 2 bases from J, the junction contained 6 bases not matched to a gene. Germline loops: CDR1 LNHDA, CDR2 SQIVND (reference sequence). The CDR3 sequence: CASSTSSGLTDTQYF. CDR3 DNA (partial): TGTGCCAGTAGTACGTCTAGCGGACTCACAGATACG. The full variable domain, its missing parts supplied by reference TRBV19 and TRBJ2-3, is DGGITQSPKYLFRKEGQNVTLSCEQNLNHDAMYWYRQDPGQGLRLIYYSQIVNDFQKGDIAEGYSVSREKKESFPLTVTSAQKNPTAFYLCASSTSSGLTDTQYFGPGTRLTVL.

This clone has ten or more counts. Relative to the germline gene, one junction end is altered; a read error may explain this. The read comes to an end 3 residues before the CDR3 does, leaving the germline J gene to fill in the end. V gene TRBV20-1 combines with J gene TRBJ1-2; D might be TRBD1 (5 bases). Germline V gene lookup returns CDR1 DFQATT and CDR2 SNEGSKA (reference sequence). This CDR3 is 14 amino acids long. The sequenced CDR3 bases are TGCAGTGCTGGAGATTCAACAGGTACTTCGCGC. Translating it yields CSAGDSTGTSR. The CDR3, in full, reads CSAGDSTGTSRYTF.

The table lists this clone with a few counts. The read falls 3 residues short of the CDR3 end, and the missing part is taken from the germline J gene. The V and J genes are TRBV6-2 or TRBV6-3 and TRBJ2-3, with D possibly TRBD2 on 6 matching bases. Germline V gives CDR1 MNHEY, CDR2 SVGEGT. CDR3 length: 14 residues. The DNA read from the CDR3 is TGTGCCAGCAGTGAGCCGGGACTCAATCAGCCG. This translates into CASSEPGLNQP. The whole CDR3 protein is CASSEPGLNQPQYF.

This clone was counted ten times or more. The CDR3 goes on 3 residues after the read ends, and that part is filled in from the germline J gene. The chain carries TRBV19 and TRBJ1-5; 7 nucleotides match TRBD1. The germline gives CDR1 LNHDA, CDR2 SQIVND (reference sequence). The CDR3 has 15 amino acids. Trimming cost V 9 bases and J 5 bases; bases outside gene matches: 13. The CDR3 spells CASTSVRDSYQPQHF. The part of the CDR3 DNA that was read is TGTGCCAGCACCTCCGTCCGGGACAGCTATCAGCCC.

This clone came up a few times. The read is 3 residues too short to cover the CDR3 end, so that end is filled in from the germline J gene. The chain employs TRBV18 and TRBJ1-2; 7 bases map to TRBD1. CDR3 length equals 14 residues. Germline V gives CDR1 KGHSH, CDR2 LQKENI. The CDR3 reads CASSPPTGRRDYTF. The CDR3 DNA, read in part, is TGTGCCAGCTCACCACCGACAGGGCGAAGAGAC.

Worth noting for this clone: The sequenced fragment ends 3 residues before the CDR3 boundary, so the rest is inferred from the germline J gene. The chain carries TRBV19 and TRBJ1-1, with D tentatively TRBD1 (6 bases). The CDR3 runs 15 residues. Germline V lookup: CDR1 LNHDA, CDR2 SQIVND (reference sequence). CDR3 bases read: TGTGCCAGTAGTGCCCTCGCGGGAGGGGGAGAGACC. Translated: CASSALAGGGET. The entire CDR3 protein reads CASSALAGGGETAFF.

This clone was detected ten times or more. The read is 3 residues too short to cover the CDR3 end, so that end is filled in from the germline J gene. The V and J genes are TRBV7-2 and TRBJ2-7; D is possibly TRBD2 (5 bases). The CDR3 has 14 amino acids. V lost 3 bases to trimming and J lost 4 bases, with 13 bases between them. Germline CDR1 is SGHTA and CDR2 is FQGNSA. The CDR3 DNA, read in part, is TGTGCCAGCAGCTTCCTGACTATGGAGTACGAG. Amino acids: CASSFLTMEYE. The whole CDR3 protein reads CASSFLTMEYEQYF.

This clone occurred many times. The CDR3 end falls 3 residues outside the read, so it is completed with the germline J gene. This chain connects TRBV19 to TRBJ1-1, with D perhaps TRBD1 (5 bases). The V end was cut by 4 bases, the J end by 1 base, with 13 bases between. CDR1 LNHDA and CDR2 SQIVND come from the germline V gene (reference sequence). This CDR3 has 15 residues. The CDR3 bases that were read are TGTGCCAGTAGTACGATAGGACACTCGAACACTGAA. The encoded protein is CASSTIGHSNTE. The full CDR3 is CASSTIGHSNTEAFF.